Detailed here is one T cell receptor beta chain. Its antigen is not identified. The data stem from a study of T cell responses to AZD1222 COVID-19 vaccine. Study at large: Second doses that came at about 4 or about 12 weeks were put together.

Study-level findings and limits: Only 5 to 7 AZD1222 recipients tested seropositive at baseline. Repertoires were obtained only post-peak T cell response. Donors skewed white British and female; clonal diversity was possibly underestimated.

Method: immunoSEQ multiplex PCR; TCRdb's copy keeps in-frame clones and lacks some. Among 110,000 to 150,000 clones listed, around nine tenths were seen once. This CDR3 spans 14 amino acids. V lost 5 bases and J lost 1, with 15 bases in between. Germline V gene data show CDR1 as GTSNPN and CDR2 as SVGIG (reference sequence). The chain combines TRBV30 with TRBJ2-7; TRBD1 is a possible D gene (5 bases). This receptor was taken from an adult in good health. Here the sequenced sample was peripheral blood, taken on day 0 of AZD1222 vaccination. The CDR3 loop reads CAWERQSLSYEQYF. DNA for the CDR3: TGTGCCTGGGAGCGACAGTCCCTATCCTACGAGCAGTACTTC.